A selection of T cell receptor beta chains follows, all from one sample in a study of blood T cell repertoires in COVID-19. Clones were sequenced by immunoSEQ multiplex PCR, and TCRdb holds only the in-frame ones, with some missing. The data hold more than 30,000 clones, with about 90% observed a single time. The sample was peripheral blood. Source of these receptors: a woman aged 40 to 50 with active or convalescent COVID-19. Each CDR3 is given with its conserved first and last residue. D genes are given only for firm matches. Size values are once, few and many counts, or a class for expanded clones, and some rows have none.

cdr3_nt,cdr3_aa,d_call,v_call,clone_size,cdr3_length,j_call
TGCGCCAGCAGCCACGGGATGGTGGCCCAGTACTTC,CASSHGMVAQYF,-,TRBV4-3,-,12,TRBJ2-5
TGTGCCAGTAGTATCTCCAGTACCTACGAGCAGTACTTC,CASSISSTYEQYF,-,TRBV19,once,13,TRBJ2-7
TGTGCCAGCAGCTCTCACTTAGCGGGGGGAGGAAATGAGCAGTTCTTC,CASSSHLAGGGNEQFF,TRBD2,TRBV4-2,-,16,TRBJ2-1
TGTGCCAGCAGTTACACCGACAGCTATGGCTACACCTTC,CASSYTDSYGYTF,-,TRBV6-5,-,13,TRBJ1-2
TGCAGTGCTAGTACTAGCGGGAGTAAGGGCGGGGAGCTGTTTTTT,CSASTSGSKGGELFF,TRBD2,TRBV20-1,few,15,TRBJ2-2
TGTGCCAGCAGCCTGCTGGGGGGGAACACTGAAGCTTTCTTT,CASSLLGGNTEAFF,-,TRBV14,-,14,TRBJ1-1
TGTGCCAGCATCCTTGGGACAGGACCCCTCCACTTT,CASILGTGPLHF,TRBD1,TRBV12-3/TRBV12-4,-,12,TRBJ1-6
TGTGCCAGCAGTTCAGGGGACGTCTACGAGCAGTACTTC,CASSSGDVYEQYF,-,TRBV28,-,13,TRBJ2-7
TGTGCCAGCAGTTTAGGCGGGGCCGTCCCCCACGGGGAGCTGTTTTTT,CASSLGGAVPHGELFF,-,TRBV27,-,16,TRBJ2-2
TGTGCCAGCAGCTCGGTAGGTTTAGCGGGGTTAACGGTCCACAATGAGCAGTTCTTC,CASSSVGLAGLTVHNEQFF,TRBD2,TRBV5-8,few,19,TRBJ2-1
TGTGCCAGCAGCCAAGCTTTCGGGGGACGGAATACGCAGTATTTT,CASSQAFGGRNTQYF,-,TRBV7-9,once,15,TRBJ2-3
TGTGCCTGGAATCAGGGGTACGAGCAGTACTTC,CAWNQGYEQYF,-,TRBV30,-,11,TRBJ2-7
TGCGCCAGCAGCTTGTCAGGGGTCGGCGGGGAGCTGTTTTTT,CASSLSGVGGELFF,-,TRBV5-1,-,14,TRBJ2-2
TGCGCCAGCAGCTTGGGACAGGGGGCTTTAACTGAAGCTTTCTTT,CASSLGQGALTEAFF,TRBD1,TRBV5-1,-,15,TRBJ1-1
TGTGCCAGCAGCGTAGCTCCGCTCGGGACTGCCAATGAGCAGTTCTTC,CASSVAPLGTANEQFF,-,TRBV9,-,16,TRBJ2-1
TGTGCCAGCAGCCAAGAGACAGGGTGGAACACTGAAGCTTTCTTT,CASSQETGWNTEAFF,TRBD1,TRBV14,-,15,TRBJ1-1
TGTGCCTGGAGGGGACAGGGGCAGAATTCACCCCTCCACTTT,CAWRGQGQNSPLHF,TRBD1,TRBV30,-,14,TRBJ1-6
TGTGCCAGCAGCCAAGATCAGGCATACTCCTACGAGCAGTACTTC,CASSQDQAYSYEQYF,-,TRBV3-1/TRBV3-2,-,15,TRBJ2-7
TGTGCCAGCAGTACCGGACAGGGGGTTGCTGGCTACACCTTC,CASSTGQGVAGYTF,TRBD1,TRBV28,once,14,TRBJ1-2
TGTGCCAGCAGTTACTCCAGGGATGGCTACACCTTC,CASSYSRDGYTF,-,TRBV6-2/TRBV6-3,-,12,TRBJ1-2
TGTGCCAGCAGCAAAGAGCCGACAGGGGGGACGAGCGGGGAGCTGTTTTTT,CASSKEPTGGTSGELFF,-,TRBV21-1,-,17,TRBJ2-2
TGCGCCAGCAGCGCCCTTCAGACAGGCACCGGGGAGCTGTTTTTT,CASSALQTGTGELFF,-,TRBV5-1,once,15,TRBJ2-2
TGTGCCAGCAGCGTTCCGGGACAGGGGCATGGCTACACCTTC,CASSVPGQGHGYTF,TRBD1,TRBV5-4,-,14,TRBJ1-2
TGCGCCAGCAGTGCCAGCGGGATATACAATGAGCAGTTCTTC,CASSASGIYNEQFF,TRBD2,TRBV10-2,-,14,TRBJ2-1
TGTGCCAGTATCCATAACCACCTCCAGGGCTTGAACTATGGCTACACCTTC,CASIHNHLQGLNYGYTF,-,TRBV19,-,17,TRBJ1-2
TGTGCCAGCAGTTACGATCCTAGAGGCAATGAGCAGTTCTTC,CASSYDPRGNEQFF,-,TRBV6-5,-,14,TRBJ2-1
TGTGCCAGCAGTACCCGGGACAGGGACGAAAAACTGTTTTTT,CASSTRDRDEKLFF,TRBD1,TRBV6-5,-,14,TRBJ1-4
TGCGCCAGCAGCTTGGGCACCCGGCAGCGCCTGAGGGGCTACACCTTC,CASSLGTRQRLRGYTF,-,TRBV5-1,few,16,TRBJ1-2
TGTGCCAGTATGTCAGGGTACATGAACACTGAAGCTTTCTTT,CASMSGYMNTEAFF,-,TRBV19,-,14,TRBJ1-1
TGTGCCAGCAGCTCCGGCGCGAGGGGGAACCGGCCCCAGCATTTT,CASSSGARGNRPQHF,-,TRBV7-2,few,15,TRBJ1-5
TGTGCCAGCAGCCAAGTCACAGGGTTCGCTGAAGCTTTCTTT,CASSQVTGFAEAFF,-,TRBV14,-,14,TRBJ1-1
TGTGCCAGCAGCCCACCTAGCGGGAGTCGGTCCTACGAGCAGTACTTC,CASSPPSGSRSYEQYF,TRBD2,TRBV7-9,once,16,TRBJ2-7
TGTGCCAGCAGCTTAATGCCTCTGACTGCGAACACCGGGGAGCTGTTTTTT,CASSLMPLTANTGELFF,-,TRBV7-3,-,17,TRBJ2-2
TGCAGCGTTGAAACGGGGGGCCACACCGGGGAGCTGTTTTTT,CSVETGGHTGELFF,-,TRBV29-1,-,14,TRBJ2-2
TGTGCCAGCCGTGCACCAACCCCGGGTTCACCCCTCCACTTT,CASRAPTPGSPLHF,-,TRBV7-9,-,14,TRBJ1-6
TGTGCCAGCAGTTACGGACAGGGGTATGGCTACACCTTC,CASSYGQGYGYTF,TRBD1,TRBV7-8,-,13,TRBJ1-2
TGTGCCAGCAGTGAATGGGGGGATCAGGATACGCAGTATTTT,CASSEWGDQDTQYF,-,TRBV6-4,-,14,TRBJ2-3
TGTGCCAGCAGCTTAGATCTGACAGGGCTGAATGGCTACACCTTC,CASSLDLTGLNGYTF,TRBD1,TRBV11-2,-,15,TRBJ1-2
TGTGCCAGCAGTTACTCCCCCGGGACAGCGAACTATGGCTACACCTTC,CASSYSPGTANYGYTF,TRBD1,TRBV6-2/TRBV6-3,-,16,TRBJ1-2
TGCGCCAGCAGCCGAGAGGGACAGGGGACTGAAGCTTTCTTT,CASSREGQGTEAFF,TRBD1,TRBV5-1,once,14,TRBJ1-1
TGCGCCAGCAGCCTAATAAAGACAGGGTCCTATGGCTACACCTTC,CASSLIKTGSYGYTF,TRBD1,TRBV4-1,-,15,TRBJ1-2
TGTGCCAGTAGTTTGCGGAGTGGAAACACCATATATTTT,CASSLRSGNTIYF,-,TRBV19,-,13,TRBJ1-3
TGTGCCAGCAGCTTCGGCGGACATCCTGGAAACACCATATATTTT,CASSFGGHPGNTIYF,-,TRBV11-3,-,15,TRBJ1-3
TGCGCCAGCAGTGAGCCAACTACTGAAGCTTTCTTT,CASSEPTTEAFF,-,TRBV10-2,-,12,TRBJ1-1
TGTGCCAGCAGCCAAATAGCGGGAATAGAGACCCAGTACTTC,CASSQIAGIETQYF,TRBD2,TRBV3-1/TRBV3-2,-,14,TRBJ2-5
TGTGCCAGCACCCCACAAACTAATGAAAAACTGTTTTTT,CASTPQTNEKLFF,-,TRBV19,-,13,TRBJ1-4
TGTGCCAGCAGCCAAGGGGGGACAGGGGGTTCCGAGCAGTACTTC,CASSQGGTGGSEQYF,TRBD1,TRBV4-2,-,15,TRBJ2-7
TGTGCCAGCAGCTTAATGTGGGCAGGGGAAGAGACCCAGTACTTC,CASSLMWAGEETQYF,-,TRBV11-2,-,15,TRBJ2-5
TGCGCCAGCAGCTTACCTTCTGCTAAGCCGTTCTTC,CASSLPSAKPFF,-,TRBV5-1,-,12,TRBJ2-1
TGTGCTAGCAGCTTAGGGGCTTCGACTAATGAAAAACTGTTTTTT,CASSLGASTNEKLFF,-,TRBV7-7,few,15,TRBJ1-4
TGTGCCAGCAGCTTAGGTTTCACACCTGGGACAGGGAATGGGTACGAGCAGTACTTC,CASSLGFTPGTGNGYEQYF,TRBD1,TRBV7-8,-,19,TRBJ2-7
TGTGCCAGCAGTCCGGGGACTAGCGGAGATACGCAGTATTTT,CASSPGTSGDTQYF,TRBD2,TRBV27,-,14,TRBJ2-3
TGTGCCACTGTTCCGGACAGCACTAACTATGGCTACACCTTC,CATVPDSTNYGYTF,-,TRBV2,-,14,TRBJ1-2
TGTGCCAGCAGCAGCCCCGGGGGGAACACTGAAGCTTTCTTT,CASSSPGGNTEAFF,-,TRBV9,-,14,TRBJ1-1
TGTGCCAGCAGTTACCGGGACACATCTGGGTCACCCCTCCACTTT,CASSYRDTSGSPLHF,-,TRBV27,few,15,TRBJ1-6